This passage covers 10 T cell receptor beta chains from one sample sequenced in a study of glioma-infiltrating T cells listed by TCRdb under 2016. The sequencing machine was an Illumina MiSeq. TCR alpha and beta CDR3 regions were amplified with the iRepertoire nested amplicon-rescue multiplex PCR (arm-PCR) platform from RNA. The raw public reads went through TCRdb reprocessing: fastp at Q25, MiXCR clone calling, in-frame beta chains kept. Records with the same CDR3 protein are collapsed into one entry carrying the most frequent genes and DNA. The sample includes around 44,000 distinct CDR3 sequences, with more than 20% observed a single time. The ten most abundant clones make up roughly 6.8% of the sample. Sample: glioma tissue, nonneoplastic brain tissue, or PBMCs (not recorded which). These receptors originate from a human donor with low-grade glioma or glioblastoma, undergoing nonglioma brain surgery, or in good health (not recorded which).

This clonotype was recorded many times. The V and J genes are TRBV20-1 and TRBJ2-5, with 7 bases matching TRBD1. CDR3 length: 15 residues. The V gene end was trimmed by 3 bases and the J gene end by 5 bases; junction bases not matched to a gene: 12. CDR1 and CDR2 from the germline V gene are DFQATT and SNEGSKA (reference sequence). The chain's CDR3 is CSARIQGLAGETQYF. The CDR3 DNA reads as TGCAGTGCTAGGATACAGGGGCTGGCGGGCGAGACCCAGTACTTC.

This clonotype was observed many times. The chain carries TRBV12-3 or TRBV12-4 and TRBJ2-2; TRBD2 is a possible D gene (5 bases). CDR3 size: 15 residues. With 5 bases removed from V and 6 bases from J, the gap between germline ends came to 16 bases. CDR3 bases: TGTGCCAGCAGTCAGGACGGGATCAAGGCCGGGGAGCTGTTTTTT. Amino acid sequence: CASSQDGIKAGELFF.

This clonotype was detected ten times or more. The CDR3 protein is CASSVGGARDTQYF. In nucleotides, the CDR3 is TGTGCCAGCAGCGTAGGGGGGGCCAGAGATACGCAGTATTTT. The chain couples TRBV9 to TRBJ2-3; possibly TRBD1 or TRBD2 for D (6 bases each). Trimming removed 0 bases at V and 5 bases at J, with 10 bases between. Germline V gene lookup returns CDR1 SGDLS and CDR2 YYNGEE. The CDR3 covers 14 residues.

Note on this clonotype: This may be a read error, as it is one base from a much larger clone. The J gene is TRBJ2-7, the V gene TRBV7-9; D gene unclear. Trimming took off 1 base at V and 3 bases at J, with 1 base between the two ends. This CDR3 region has 11 residues. From germline, CDR1 is SEHNR and CDR2 FQNEAQ (reference sequence). CDR3 in DNA: TGTGCCAGCAGCTTAGACTACGAGCAGTACTTC. It is translated as CASSLDYEQYF.

The chain links TRBV27 to TRBJ2-5; D is undetermined. The CDR3 sequence is 13 residues long. The V gene's germline CDR1 is MNHEY and CDR2 SMNVEV (reference sequence). The CDR3: CVSSLVGKETQYF. CDR3 DNA sequence: TGTGTTAGCAGTTTGGTTGGGAAAGAGACCCAGTACTTC.

The table lists this clonotype with many counts. The chain employs TRBV7-9 and TRBJ1-1, with TRBD1 matching over 9 bases. The germline gives CDR1 SEHNR, CDR2 FQNEAQ (reference sequence). The CDR3 contains 16 residues. The V segment lost 5 bases and the J segment 1 base; nucleotides outside the gene matches: 8. The CDR3 coding sequence is TGTGCCAGCAGCCCATGGACAGGGGTCAAGAACACTGAAGCTTTCTTT. This sequence encodes CASSPWTGVKNTEAFF. Supplemented by reference TRBV7-9 and TRBJ1-1, the full variable domain reads DTGVSQNPRHKITKRGQNVTFRCDPISEHNRLYWYRQTLGQGPEFLTYFQNEAQLEKSRLLSDRFSAERPKGSFSTLEIQRTEQGDSAMYLCASSPWTGVKNTEAFFGQGTRLTVV.

The chain is built from TRBV2 and TRBJ2-7; 8 nucleotides match TRBD1. Germline values: CDR1 SNHLY, CDR2 FYNNEI. V shed 3 bases, J shed 1 base, and the junction held 11 bases outside the gene matches. The CDR3 extends over 17 amino acids. CDR3 DNA sequence: TGTGCCAGCAGTGATGAGACAGGGGCATATTATTCCTACGAGCAGTACTTC. Protein sequence: CASSDETGAYYSYEQYF.

There are a few counts of this clonotype. The rearrangement uses TRBV7-8 and TRBJ2-7; D remains unclear. V dropped 4 bases and J dropped 6 bases, with 13 bases sitting between them. Germline lookup yields CDR1 SGHVS and CDR2 FQNEAQ. This CDR3 is built from 13 residues. This CDR3 is CASSSGPMGEQYF. CDR3 nucleotides: TGTGCCAGCAGCTCCGGCCCCATGGGCGAGCAGTACTTC.

Note on this clonotype: This may arise from a read error, as a much more abundant clone is one base away. The chain has TRBV2 and TRBJ2-7; no definite D call. Germline V gene data show CDR1 as SNHLY and CDR2 as FYNNEI. CDR3 length: 13 amino acids. V lost 10 bases to trimming and J lost 0 bases, with 13 bases between them. CDR3 in DNA: TGTGCCACCCAAGTAGGAAGCTCCTACGAGCAGTACTTC. This gives the protein CATQVGSSYEQYF.

There are a few counts of this clonotype. Just one base apart from a much larger clone, this may be a read error. The rearrangement links TRBV4-1 to TRBJ1-2, with D possibly matching TRBD1 (5 bases). With 4 bases removed from V and 4 bases from J, the gap between germline ends came to 19 bases. The CDR3 length is 16 residues. Germline V gene lookup returns CDR1 MGHRA and CDR2 YSYEKL. The CDR3 nucleotides are TGCGCCAGCAGCCCGTCTAGCGCAGGGTCTAGCTATGGCTACACCTTC. It translates to CASSPSSAGSSYGYTF.